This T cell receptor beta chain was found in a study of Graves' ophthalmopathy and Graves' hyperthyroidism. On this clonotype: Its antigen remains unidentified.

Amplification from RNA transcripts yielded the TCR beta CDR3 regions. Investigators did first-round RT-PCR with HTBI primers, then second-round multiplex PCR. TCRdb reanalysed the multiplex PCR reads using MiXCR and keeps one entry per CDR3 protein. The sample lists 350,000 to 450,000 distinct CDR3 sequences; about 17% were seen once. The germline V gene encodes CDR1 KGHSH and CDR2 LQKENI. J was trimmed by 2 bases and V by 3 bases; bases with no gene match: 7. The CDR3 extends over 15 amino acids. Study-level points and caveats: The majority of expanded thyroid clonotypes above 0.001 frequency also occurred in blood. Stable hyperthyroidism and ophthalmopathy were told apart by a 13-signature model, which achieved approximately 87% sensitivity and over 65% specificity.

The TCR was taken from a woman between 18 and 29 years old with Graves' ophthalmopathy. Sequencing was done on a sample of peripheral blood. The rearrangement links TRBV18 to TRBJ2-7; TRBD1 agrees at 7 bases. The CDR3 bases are TGTGCCAGCTCACCTCTCGGACAGGTGACCTACGAGCAGTACTTC. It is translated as CASSPLGQVTYEQYF. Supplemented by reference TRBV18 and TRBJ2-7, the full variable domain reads NAGVMQNPRHLVRRRGQEARLRCSPMKGHSHVYWYRQLPEEGLKFMVYLQKENIIDESGMPKERFSAEFPKEGPSILRIQQVVRGDSAAYFCASSPLGQVTYEQYFGPGTRLTVT.